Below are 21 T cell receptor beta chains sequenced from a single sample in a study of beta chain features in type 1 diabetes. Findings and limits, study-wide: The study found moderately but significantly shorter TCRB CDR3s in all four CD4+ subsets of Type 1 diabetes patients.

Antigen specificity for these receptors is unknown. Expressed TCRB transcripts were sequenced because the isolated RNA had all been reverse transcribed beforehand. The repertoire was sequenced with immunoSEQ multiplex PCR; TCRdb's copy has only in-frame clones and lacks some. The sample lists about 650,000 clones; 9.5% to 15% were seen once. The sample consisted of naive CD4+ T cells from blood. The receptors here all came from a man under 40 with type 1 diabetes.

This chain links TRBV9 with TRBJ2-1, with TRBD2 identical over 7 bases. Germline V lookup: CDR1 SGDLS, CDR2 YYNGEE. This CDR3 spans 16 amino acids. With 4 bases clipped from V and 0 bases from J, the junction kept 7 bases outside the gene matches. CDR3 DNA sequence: TGTGCCAGCAGCCCCCGGGGGGACCACTCCTACAATGAGCAGTTCTTC. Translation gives CASSPRGDHSYNEQFF.

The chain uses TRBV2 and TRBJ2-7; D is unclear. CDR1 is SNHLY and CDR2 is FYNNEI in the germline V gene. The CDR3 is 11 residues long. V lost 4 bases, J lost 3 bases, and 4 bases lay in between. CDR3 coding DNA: TGTGCCAGCAGTGCAAGCTACGAGCAGTACTTC. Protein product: CASSASYEQYF.

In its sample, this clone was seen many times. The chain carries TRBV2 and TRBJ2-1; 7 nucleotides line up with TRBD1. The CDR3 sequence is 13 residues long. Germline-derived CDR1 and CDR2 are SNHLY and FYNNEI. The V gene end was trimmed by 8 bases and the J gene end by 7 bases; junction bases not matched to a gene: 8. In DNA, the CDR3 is TGTGCCAGCGGAAGGGACAGACAAAATGAGCAGTTCTTC. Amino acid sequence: CASGRDRQNEQFF.

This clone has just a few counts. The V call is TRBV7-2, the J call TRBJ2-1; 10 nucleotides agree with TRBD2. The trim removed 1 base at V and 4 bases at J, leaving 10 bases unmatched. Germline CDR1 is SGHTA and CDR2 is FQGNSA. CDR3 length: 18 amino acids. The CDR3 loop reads CASSLVGGTSGVYNEQFF. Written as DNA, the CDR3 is TGTGCCAGCAGCTTAGTGGGTGGAACTAGCGGGGTGTACAATGAGCAGTTCTTC.

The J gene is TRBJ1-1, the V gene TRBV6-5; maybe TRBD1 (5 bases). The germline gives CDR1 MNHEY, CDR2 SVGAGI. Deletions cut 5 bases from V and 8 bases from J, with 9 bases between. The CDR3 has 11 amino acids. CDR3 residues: CASSNNREAFF. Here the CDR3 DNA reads TGTGCCAGCAGTAACAACAGGGAAGCTTTCTTT.

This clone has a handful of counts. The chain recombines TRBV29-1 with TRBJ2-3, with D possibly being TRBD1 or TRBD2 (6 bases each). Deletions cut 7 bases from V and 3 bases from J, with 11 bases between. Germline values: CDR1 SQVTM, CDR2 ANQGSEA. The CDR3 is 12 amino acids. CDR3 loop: CSAEGGTDTQYF. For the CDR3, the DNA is TGCAGCGCCGAGGGGGGAACAGATACGCAGTATTTT.

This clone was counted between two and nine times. CDR3 in amino acids: CASSHSGERDVYNEQFF. In DNA, the CDR3 is TGTGCCAGCAGCCACTCAGGGGAGAGGGACGTCTACAATGAGCAGTTCTTC. The genes are TRBV9 and TRBJ2-1; tentatively, D is TRBD1 (6 bases). The CDR3 is made up of 17 amino acids. V lost 4 bases, J lost 3 bases, and 20 bases lay in between. Germline lookup yields CDR1 SGDLS and CDR2 YYNGEE.

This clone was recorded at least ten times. The CDR3 here is CASSLSGIQYF. CDR3 nucleotide sequence: TGTGCCAGCAGCCTGTCGGGAATTCAGTACTTC. The chain combines TRBV14 with TRBJ2-4; D may be TRBD2 (5 bases). The CDR3 runs to 11 residues. Germline-derived CDR1 and CDR2 are SGHDN and FVKESK. V lost 4 bases and J 10 bases, leaving 8 bases between the germline ends.

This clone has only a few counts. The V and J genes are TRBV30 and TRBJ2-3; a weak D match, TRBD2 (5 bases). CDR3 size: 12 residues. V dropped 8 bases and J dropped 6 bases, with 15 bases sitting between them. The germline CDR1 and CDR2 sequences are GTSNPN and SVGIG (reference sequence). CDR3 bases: TGTGCCGTCCGAGGGCCCGGGGATACGCAGTATTTT. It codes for CAVRGPGDTQYF.

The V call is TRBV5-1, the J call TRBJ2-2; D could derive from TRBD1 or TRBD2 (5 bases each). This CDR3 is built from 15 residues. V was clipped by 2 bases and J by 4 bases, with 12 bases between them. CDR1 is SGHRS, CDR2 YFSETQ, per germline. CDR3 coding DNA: TGCGCCAGCAGCTTACCAGCTGGGGGCACCGGGGAGCTGTTTTTT. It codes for CASSLPAGGTGELFF. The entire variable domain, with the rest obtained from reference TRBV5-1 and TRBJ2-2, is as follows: KAGVTQTPRYLIKTRGQQVTLSCSPISGHRSVSWYQQTPGQGLQFLFEYFSETQRNKGNFPGRFSGRQFSNSRSEMNVSTLELGDSALYLCASSLPAGGTGELFFGEGSRLTVL.

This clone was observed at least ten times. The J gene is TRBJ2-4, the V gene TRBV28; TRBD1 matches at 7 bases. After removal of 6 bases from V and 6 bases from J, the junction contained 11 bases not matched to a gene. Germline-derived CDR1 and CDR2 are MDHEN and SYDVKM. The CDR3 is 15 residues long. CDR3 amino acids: CASSLKDRKGNIQYF. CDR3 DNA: TGTGCCAGCAGCCTAAAGGACAGGAAAGGAAACATTCAGTACTTC.

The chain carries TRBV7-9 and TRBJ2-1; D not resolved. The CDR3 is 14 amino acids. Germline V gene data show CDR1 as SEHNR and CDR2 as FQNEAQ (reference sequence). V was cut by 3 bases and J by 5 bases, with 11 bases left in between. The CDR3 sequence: CASSFQRVDNEQFF. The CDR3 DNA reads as TGTGCCAGCAGCTTCCAACGGGTCGACAATGAGCAGTTCTTC.

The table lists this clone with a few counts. CDR3 loop: CATRTTRGIYGYTF. CDR3 coding DNA: TGTGCCACCCGGACAACCCGAGGGATCTATGGCTACACCTTC. This chain uses TRBV19 with TRBJ1-2, with TRBD1 as a possible D gene (5 bases). This CDR3 has 14 amino acids. In germline, CDR1 is LNHDA, CDR2 SQIVND (reference sequence). Between the trimmed V and J ends, which lost 10 bases and 4 bases, there was a span of 19 bases.

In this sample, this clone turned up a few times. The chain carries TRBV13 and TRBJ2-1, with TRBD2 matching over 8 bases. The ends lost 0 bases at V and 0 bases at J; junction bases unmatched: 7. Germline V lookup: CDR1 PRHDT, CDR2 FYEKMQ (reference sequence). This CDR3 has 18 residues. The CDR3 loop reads CASSLGVSGARSYNEQFF. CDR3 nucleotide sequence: TGTGCCAGCAGCTTAGGGGTTAGCGGGGCCCGCTCCTACAATGAGCAGTTCTTC.

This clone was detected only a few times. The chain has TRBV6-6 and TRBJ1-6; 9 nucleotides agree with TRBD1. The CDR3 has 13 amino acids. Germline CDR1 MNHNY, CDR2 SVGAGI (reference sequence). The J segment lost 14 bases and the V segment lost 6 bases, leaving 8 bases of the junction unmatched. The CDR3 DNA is TGTGCCAGCAGAGGGACAGGGCTCGGAGCCCTCCACTTT. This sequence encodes CASRGTGLGALHF.

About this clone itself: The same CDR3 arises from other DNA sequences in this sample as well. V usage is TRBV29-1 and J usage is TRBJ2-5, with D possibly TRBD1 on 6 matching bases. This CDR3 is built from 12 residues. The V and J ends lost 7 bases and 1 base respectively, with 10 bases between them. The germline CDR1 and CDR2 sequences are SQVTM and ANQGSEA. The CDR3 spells CSGARGQETQYF. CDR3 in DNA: TGCAGCGGGGCCAGGGGCCAAGAGACCCAGTACTTC.

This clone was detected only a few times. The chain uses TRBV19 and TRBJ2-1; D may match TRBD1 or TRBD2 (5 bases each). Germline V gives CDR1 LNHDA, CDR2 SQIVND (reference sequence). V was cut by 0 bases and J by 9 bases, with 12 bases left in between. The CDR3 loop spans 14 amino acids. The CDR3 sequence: CASSIEGRAGEQFF. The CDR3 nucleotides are TGTGCCAGTAGTATAGAGGGCAGGGCGGGTGAGCAGTTCTTC. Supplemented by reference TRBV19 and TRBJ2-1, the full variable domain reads DGGITQSPKYLFRKEGQNVTLSCEQNLNHDAMYWYRQDPGQGLRLIYYSQIVNDFQKGDIAEGYSVSREKKESFPLTVTSAQKNPTAFYLCASSIEGRAGEQFFGPGTRLTVL.

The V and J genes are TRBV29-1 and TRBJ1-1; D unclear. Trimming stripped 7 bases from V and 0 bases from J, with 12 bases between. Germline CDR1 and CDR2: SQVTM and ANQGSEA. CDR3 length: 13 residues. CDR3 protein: CSAVTPLNTEAFF. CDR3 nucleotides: TGCAGCGCCGTGACACCCCTGAACACTGAAGCTTTCTTT.

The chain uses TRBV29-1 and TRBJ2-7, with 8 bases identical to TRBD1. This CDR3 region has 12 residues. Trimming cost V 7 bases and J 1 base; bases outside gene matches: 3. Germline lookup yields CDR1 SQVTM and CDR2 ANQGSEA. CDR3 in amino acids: CSAGGESYEQYF. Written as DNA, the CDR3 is TGCAGCGCAGGGGGCGAATCCTACGAGCAGTACTTC.

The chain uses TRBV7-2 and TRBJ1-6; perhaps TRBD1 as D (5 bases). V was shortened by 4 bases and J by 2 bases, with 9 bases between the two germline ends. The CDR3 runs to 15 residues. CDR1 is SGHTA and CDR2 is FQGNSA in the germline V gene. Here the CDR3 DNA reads TGTGCCAGCAGCTCCCCGACAGCCTATAATTCACCCCTCCACTTT. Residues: CASSSPTAYNSPLHF.

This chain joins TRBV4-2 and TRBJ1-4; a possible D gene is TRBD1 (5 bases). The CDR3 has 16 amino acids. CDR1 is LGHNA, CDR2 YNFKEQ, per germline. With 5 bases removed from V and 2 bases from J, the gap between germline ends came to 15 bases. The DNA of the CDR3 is TGTGCCAGCAGCAGTCATCAGGGTTGGACTAATGAAAAACTGTTTTTT. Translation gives CASSSHQGWTNEKLFF.